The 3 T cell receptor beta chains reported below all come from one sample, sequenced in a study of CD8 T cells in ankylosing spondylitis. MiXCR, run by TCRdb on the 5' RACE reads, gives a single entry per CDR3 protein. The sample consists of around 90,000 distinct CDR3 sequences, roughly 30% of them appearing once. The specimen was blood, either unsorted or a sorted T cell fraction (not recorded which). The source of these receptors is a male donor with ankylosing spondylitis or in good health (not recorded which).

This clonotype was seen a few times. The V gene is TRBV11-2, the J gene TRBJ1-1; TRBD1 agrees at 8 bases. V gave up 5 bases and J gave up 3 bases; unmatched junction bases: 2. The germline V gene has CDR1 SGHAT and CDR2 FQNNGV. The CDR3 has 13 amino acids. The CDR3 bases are TGTGCCAGCAGCATGGACAGGGACACTGAAGCTTTCTTT. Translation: CASSMDRDTEAFF.

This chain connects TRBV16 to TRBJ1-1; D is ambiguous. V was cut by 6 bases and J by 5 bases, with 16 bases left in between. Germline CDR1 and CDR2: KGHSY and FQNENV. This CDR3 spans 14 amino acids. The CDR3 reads CASREQSLLTEAFF. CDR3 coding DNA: TGTGCCAGCAGAGAACAGAGCTTACTGACTGAAGCTTTCTTT.

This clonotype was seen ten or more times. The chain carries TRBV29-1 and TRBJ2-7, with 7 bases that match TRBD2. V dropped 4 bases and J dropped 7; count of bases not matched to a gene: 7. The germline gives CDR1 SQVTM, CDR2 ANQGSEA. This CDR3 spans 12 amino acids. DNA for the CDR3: TGCAGCGTTGTTAGCGGGCCCTTAGAGCAGTACTTC. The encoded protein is CSVVSGPLEQYF.